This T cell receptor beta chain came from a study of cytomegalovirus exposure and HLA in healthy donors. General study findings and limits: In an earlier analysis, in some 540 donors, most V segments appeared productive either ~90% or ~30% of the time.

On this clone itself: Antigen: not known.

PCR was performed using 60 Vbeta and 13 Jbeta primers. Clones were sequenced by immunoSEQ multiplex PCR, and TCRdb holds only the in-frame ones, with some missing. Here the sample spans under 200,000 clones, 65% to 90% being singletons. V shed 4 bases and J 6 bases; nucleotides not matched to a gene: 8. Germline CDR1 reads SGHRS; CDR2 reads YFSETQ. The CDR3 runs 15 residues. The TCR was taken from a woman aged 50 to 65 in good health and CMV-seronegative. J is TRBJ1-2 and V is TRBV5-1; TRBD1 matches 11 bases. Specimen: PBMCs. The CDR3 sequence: CASSRWGQGGDGYTF. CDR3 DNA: TGCGCCAGCAGCCGATGGGGACAGGGGGGAGATGGCTACACCTTC.